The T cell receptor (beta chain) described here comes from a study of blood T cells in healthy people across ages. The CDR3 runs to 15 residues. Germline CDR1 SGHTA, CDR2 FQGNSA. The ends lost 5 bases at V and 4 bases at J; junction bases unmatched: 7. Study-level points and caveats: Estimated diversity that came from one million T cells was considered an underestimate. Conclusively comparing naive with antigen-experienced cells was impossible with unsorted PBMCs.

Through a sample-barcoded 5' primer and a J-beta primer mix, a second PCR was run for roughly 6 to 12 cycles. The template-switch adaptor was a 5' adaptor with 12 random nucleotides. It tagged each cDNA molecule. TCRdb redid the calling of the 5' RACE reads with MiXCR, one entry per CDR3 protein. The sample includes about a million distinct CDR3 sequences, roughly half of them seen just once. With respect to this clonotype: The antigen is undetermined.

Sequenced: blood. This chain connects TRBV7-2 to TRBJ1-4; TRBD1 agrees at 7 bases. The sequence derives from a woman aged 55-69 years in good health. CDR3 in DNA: TGTGCCAGCAGCCTAATAGGGACAGTTAATGAAAAACTGTTTTTT. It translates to CASSLIGTVNEKLFF.